Shown below are 7 T cell receptor beta chains from a single sample sequenced in a study of radiation and T cells in renal cell carcinoma. Time point reported: blood 2 weeks post-SBRT. As for treatment: 15 Gy SBRT to primary tumor, nephrectomy 4 weeks later. Clones were sequenced by immunoSEQ multiplex PCR, and TCRdb holds only the in-frame ones, with some missing. The sample yields about 130,000 clones, about four fifths seen once. Sample: blood, taken from a patient whose treatment included radiotherapy and nephrectomy. These receptors were taken from a man aged 45-65 years with renal cell carcinoma.

The V and J genes are TRBV9 and TRBJ2-4; 8 nucleotides line up with TRBD2. V dropped 2 bases and J dropped 7; count of bases not matched to a gene: 11. The CDR3 loop spans 16 amino acids. Germline V CDR1 and CDR2: SGDLS, YYNGEE. CDR3 amino acids: CASSVSGSGIYNIQYF. CDR3 bases: TGTGCCAGCAGCGTGAGCGGGAGTGGGATATATAACATTCAGTACTTC.

V is TRBV19 and J is TRBJ2-7; TRBD1 or TRBD2 may be the D gene (7 bases each). Germline loops: CDR1 LNHDA, CDR2 SQIVND (reference sequence). The germline V and J ends were trimmed by 8 bases and 2 bases, with 19 bases remaining between them. The CDR3 loop spans 15 amino acids. The CDR3 region is CASSRQGGEPYEQYF. The CDR3 DNA reads TGTGCCAGTTCAAGACAGGGAGGGGAACCCTACGAGCAGTACTTC.

J is TRBJ2-1 and V is TRBV15; 11 positions match TRBD2. V lost 5 bases, J lost 5 bases, and 5 bases stayed unmatched. The CDR3 has 15 residues. Looked up from germline, CDR1 is LNHNV and CDR2 is YYDKDF (reference sequence). CDR3 in DNA: TGTGCCACCAGCGTTCGACTAGCGGGGAACAATGAGCAGTTCTTC. It specifies CATSVRLAGNNEQFF.

The J gene is TRBJ2-6, the V gene TRBV11-2; D not certain. Germline V gene data show CDR1 as SGHAT and CDR2 as FQNNGV. Trimming shortened V by 5 bases and J by 5 bases, and 13 bases separated the two germline ends. This CDR3 is 15 amino acids long. The CDR3 loop reads CASSTKLRRANVLTF. The DNA of the CDR3 is TGTGCCAGCAGCACAAAACTTCGGAGGGCCAACGTCCTGACTTTC.

The chain is built from TRBV7-9 and TRBJ1-2, with 7 bases that match TRBD1. The CDR3 is made up of 13 amino acids. With V trimmed by 3 bases and J by 5 bases, 3 bases remained unmatched. CDR1 and CDR2 (germline): SEHNR, FQNEAQ (reference sequence). The CDR3 protein is CASSFTGEYGYTF. DNA of the CDR3: TGTGCCAGCAGCTTCACAGGGGAGTATGGCTACACCTTC.

This CDR3 reads CASSYSTGGPIQYF. CDR3 sequence (DNA): TGTGCCAGCAGTTACTCGACAGGGGGTCCCATTCAGTACTTC. The genes are TRBV6-6 and TRBJ2-4; 9 positions agree with TRBD1. CDR1 and CDR2 (germline): MNHNY, SVGAGI (reference sequence). V trimming: 0 bases; J trimming: 9 bases; junction bases outside the gene matches: 3. There are 14 residues in the CDR3.

This rearrangement joins TRBV29-1 to TRBJ2-7, with D hard to call. The V gene's germline CDR1 is SQVTM and CDR2 ANQGSEA. Trimming removed 2 bases from V and 6 bases from J, with 14 bases in between. CDR3 length equals 13 residues. The DNA for the CDR3 is TGCAGCGTTGAATTGGCGGACGGAGTCGAGCAGTACTTC. This codes for CSVELADGVEQYF.